The source of this TCR beta chain is a study of cytomegalovirus exposure and HLA in healthy donors. The study's findings and limits: Over 15,000 TCR beta sequences were associated with HLA alleles at 0.05 false discovery rate in a later analysis.

Remarks on this clone: The antigen is not known.

Nominal health characterized the donors when sampled, though unrecorded immune exposures were likely. The V and J ends lost 10 bases and 7 bases, in that order; junction bases with no gene match: 12. Germline CDR1 is SEHNR and CDR2 is FQNEAQ (reference sequence). There are 14 residues in the CDR3. In the PCR, 60 Vbeta and 13 Jbeta primers were used. Sequencing was performed with immunoSEQ multiplex PCR; in TCRdb, only in-frame clones are kept and a portion is missing. The sample lists about 98,000 clones, about 83% occurring once. The chain employs TRBV7-9 and TRBJ2-3, with TRBD2 matching 9 bases. Sample: PBMCs. The receptor was isolated from a man in his sixties in good health and CMV-seropositive. For the CDR3, the DNA is TGTGCCATTCCCCGGGCTAGCGGGGATTATACGCAGTATTTT. This gives the protein CAIPRASGDYTQYF.